The T cell receptor (beta chain) described here comes from a study of post-analysis software for immune sequencing data. Study-wide context: Secondary progressive, relapsing-remitting and progressive-relapsing multiple sclerosis were among the included disease courses.

Germline assignment: CDR1 SQVTM and CDR2 ANQGSEA. The V end was cut by 1 base, the J end by 2 bases, with 12 bases between. The length of the CDR3 is 14 residues. cDNA libraries for TCR beta contained unique molecular identifiers. TCRdb re-derived calls from the PCR reads in MiXCR, one entry per CDR3 protein. This sample has roughly 800,000 distinct CDR3 sequences, with more than 45% found just once. Notes on the study in general: Patients had higher frequencies than controls of about five TRBV segments, including TRBV5-6, TRBV5-1 and TRBV20-1. The normalized Chao1 diversity of multiple sclerosis patients was significantly lower than that of controls.

A note on this clonotype: The antigen remains undetermined.

The gene calls are TRBV29-1 and TRBJ2-7; maybe TRBD1 (6 bases). The receptor's source is a girl under 18 with multiple sclerosis. Sequenced sample: blood. CDR3 in amino acids: CSVEGRGPTYEQYF. The CDR3 region has the DNA TGCAGCGTTGAAGGCAGGGGTCCTACCTACGAGCAGTACTTC.